This is a list of T cell receptor beta chains from one sample in a study of OX40 agonist ivuxolimab in advanced cancers. Method: immunoSEQ multiplex PCR; TCRdb's copy keeps in-frame clones and lacks some. Of 34,000 or so clones listed, roughly 79% are singletons. The source material was CD4+ or CD8+ T cells sorted from blood, sampled in a trial of the OX40 agonist ivuxolimab. The receptors were sampled from an adult with an advanced solid tumor such as melanoma, head and neck, liver or kidney cancer. CDR3s include the opening cysteine and the closing phenylalanine or tryptophan. A D gene is named only where the DNA matches it firmly. Clone size is shown for a subset of rows, as once, few, many or a class of expanded clone.

v_gene: TRBV10-3
d_gene: TRBD1
abundance: .
j_gene: TRBJ2-1
CDR3aa: CAIRGQNNEQFF
CDR3nt: TGTGCCATCAGGGGACAGAACAATGAGCAGTTCTTC

v_gene: TRBV18
d_gene: .
abundance: .
j_gene: TRBJ2-5
CDR3aa: CASSPRPSQETQYF
CDR3nt: TGTGCCAGCTCACCAAGGCCATCCCAAGAGACCCAGTACTTC

v_gene: TRBV19
d_gene: .
abundance: .
j_gene: TRBJ1-6
CDR3aa: CASSIGNRVSSPLHF
CDR3nt: TGTGCCAGTAGTATAGGGAACAGGGTGAGCTCACCCCTCCACTTT

v_gene: TRBV6-1
d_gene: TRBD1
abundance: .
j_gene: TRBJ2-1
CDR3aa: CASSGQGWEQFF
CDR3nt: TGTGCCAGCAGCGGACAGGGCTGGGAGCAGTTCTTC

v_gene: TRBV19
d_gene: .
abundance: .
j_gene: TRBJ1-5
CDR3aa: CASSTGRTTLPQHF
CDR3nt: TGTGCCAGTAGTACCGGACGGACAACTTTGCCCCAGCATTTT

v_gene: TRBV19
d_gene: TRBD2
abundance: .
j_gene: TRBJ2-1
CDR3aa: CASSIDRTSGEQFF
CDR3nt: TGTGCCAGTAGTATAGATAGGACTAGCGGAGAGCAGTTCTTC

v_gene: TRBV7-9
d_gene: .
abundance: .
j_gene: TRBJ1-1
CDR3aa: CASSLPSKKNTEAFF
CDR3nt: TGTGCCAGCAGCTTACCGTCTAAAAAGAACACTGAAGCTTTCTTT

v_gene: TRBV19
d_gene: .
abundance: .
j_gene: TRBJ1-2
CDR3aa: CASSIGSNYGYTF
CDR3nt: TGTGCCAGTAGTATCGGGAGCAACTATGGCTACACCTTC

v_gene: TRBV20-1
d_gene: .
abundance: once
j_gene: TRBJ2-3
CDR3aa: CSATSTDTQYF
CDR3nt: TGCAGTGCTACGTCGACGGATACGCAGTATTTT

v_gene: TRBV2
d_gene: .
abundance: .
j_gene: TRBJ2-2
CDR3aa: CASRPGVDTGELFF
CDR3nt: TGTGCCAGCAGGCCAGGGGTCGACACCGGGGAGCTGTTTTTT

v_gene: TRBV18
d_gene: .
abundance: .
j_gene: TRBJ2-7
CDR3aa: CASSPEQGGGYEQYF
CDR3nt: TGTGCCAGCTCACCAGAACAGGGGGGGGGATACGAGCAGTACTTC

v_gene: TRBV13
d_gene: .
abundance: .
j_gene: TRBJ2-6
CDR3aa: CASSLGANVLTF
CDR3nt: TGTGCCAGCAGCCTGGGGGCCAACGTCCTGACTTTC

v_gene: TRBV14
d_gene: .
abundance: .
j_gene: TRBJ2-7
CDR3aa: CASSQEEHLYEQYF
CDR3nt: TGTGCCAGCAGCCAAGAGGAACACCTCTACGAGCAGTACTTC

v_gene: TRBV30
d_gene: .
abundance: .
j_gene: TRBJ2-7
CDR3aa: CAWSDRLDYEQYF
CDR3nt: TGTGCCTGGAGTGACCGGTTAGATTACGAGCAGTACTTC

v_gene: TRBV7-9
d_gene: .
abundance: .
j_gene: TRBJ2-7
CDR3aa: CASSLEEYYEQYF
CDR3nt: TGTGCCAGCAGCTTAGAGGAGTACTACGAGCAGTACTTC

v_gene: TRBV2
d_gene: TRBD1
abundance: few
j_gene: TRBJ1-3
CDR3aa: CASSKEVTGAGNTIYF
CDR3nt: TGTGCCAGCAGTAAAGAGGTTACAGGGGCTGGAAACACCATATATTTT

v_gene: TRBV10-3
d_gene: .
abundance: .
j_gene: TRBJ2-2
CDR3aa: CAIQQNTGELFF
CDR3nt: TGTGCCATCCAACAGAACACCGGGGAGCTGTTTTTT

v_gene: TRBV10-3
d_gene: .
abundance: .
j_gene: TRBJ2-1
CDR3aa: CAISERDLYNEQFF
CDR3nt: TGTGCCATCAGTGAGAGGGACTTGTACAATGAGCAGTTCTTC